This T cell receptor (beta chain) was sequenced in a study of cytomegalovirus exposure and HLA in healthy donors. Worth noting for this clone: Its cognate antigen is unknown.

Germline V lookup: CDR1 SEHNR, CDR2 FQNEAQ (reference sequence). The V and J ends lost 5 bases and 4 bases respectively, with 9 bases between them. The CDR3 spans 12 residues. The PCR made use of 60 Vbeta and 13 Jbeta primers. The data were produced by immunoSEQ multiplex PCR, yet TCRdb's version contains in-frame clones alone and is incomplete. The sample lists some 120,000 clones, 9.5% occurring once. Study findings and constraints: Indistinguishable V segments such as TRBV6-2 and TRBV6-3 were excluded. It was reported that TCR beta sequences correctly inferred the HLA-A and HLA-B alleles for most subjects.

Sequencing input: PBMCs. This TCR was sampled from a man younger than 40 in good health and CMV-seronegative. The gene calls are TRBV7-9 and TRBJ2-7, with D uncertain. The DNA for the CDR3 is TGTGCCAGCAGCATACAGAGTTACGAGCAGTACTTC. Translating gives CASSIQSYEQYF.